A single sample gave rise to the 14 T cell receptor beta chains below, sequenced in a study of blood T cell repertoires in COVID-19. Only in-frame clones appear in the TCRdb table, and some are missing; sequencing was by immunoSEQ multiplex PCR. The data show around 260,000 clones, with approximately 85% seen just once and roughly 4% held by the top ten. Sequencing was performed on PBMCs or T cells enriched from blood (not recorded which). These receptors all come from a woman in her twenties or thirties who had recovered from COVID-19.

The V call is TRBV5-1, the J call TRBJ1-3; the D is unclear. This CDR3 is 14 amino acids long. V lost 0 bases and J 0 bases, leaving 4 bases between the germline ends. Germline CDR1 SGHRS, CDR2 YFSETQ. The CDR3 DNA is TGCGCCAGCAGCTTGGCGGGCTCTGGAAACACCATATATTTT. This sequence encodes CASSLAGSGNTIYF.

The chain carries TRBV19 and TRBJ2-2; no clear D. This CDR3 has 14 amino acids. V was shortened by 1 base and J by 1 base, with 4 bases between the two germline ends. The germline V gene has CDR1 LNHDA and CDR2 SQIVND (reference sequence). CDR3 sequence: CASSIAGNTGELFF. CDR3 nucleotide sequence: TGTGCCAGTAGTATAGCAGGGAACACCGGGGAGCTGTTTTTT.

This chain links TRBV9 with TRBJ1-2; D possibly corresponds to TRBD1 (6 bases). The CDR3 is made up of 18 amino acids. The germline V gene encodes CDR1 SGDLS and CDR2 YYNGEE. Trimming cost V 2 bases and J 2 bases, with 22 bases left between them. The CDR3 is CASSVDYRFAGENYGYTF. In DNA form, the CDR3 reads TGTGCCAGCAGCGTGGATTACCGGTTTGCAGGGGAGAACTATGGCTACACCTTC. The whole variable domain, remainder taken from reference TRBV9 and TRBJ1-2, is DSGVTQTPKHLITATGQRVTLRCSPRSGDLSVYWYQQSLDQGLQFLIQYYNGEERAKGNILERFSAQQFPDLHSELNLSSLELGDSALYFCASSVDYRFAGENYGYTFGSGTRLTVV.

This clone was seen only once. The gene calls are TRBV2 and TRBJ2-1; maybe TRBD2 (6 bases). V dropped 6 bases and J dropped 0 bases, with 9 bases sitting between them. The germline gives CDR1 SNHLY, CDR2 FYNNEI. The CDR3 is 14 amino acids. CDR3 residues: CASSLLASYNEQFF. CDR3 DNA sequence: TGTGCCAGCAGCTTACTAGCCTCCTACAATGAGCAGTTCTTC.

The gene calls are TRBV6-1 and TRBJ2-5, with D maybe TRBD1 (5 bases). Germline CDR1 reads MNHNS; CDR2 reads SASEGT. The CDR3 has 13 residues. The V and J ends lost 3 bases and 5 bases respectively, with 10 bases between them. This CDR3 is CASSEGHQETQYF. The DNA for the CDR3 is TGTGCCAGCAGTGAGGGGCATCAGGAGACCCAGTACTTC.

This clone has just a few counts. The chain carries TRBV5-1 and TRBJ1-3; 7 bases match TRBD1. Germline CDR1 reads SGHRS; CDR2 reads YFSETQ. J was trimmed by 0 bases and V by 4 bases; bases with no gene match: 4. The CDR3 spans 15 residues. The CDR3 coding sequence is TGCGCCAGCAGCCTGGACAGGAACTCTGGAAACACCATATATTTT. Protein: CASSLDRNSGNTIYF.

This chain uses TRBV18 with TRBJ2-1; no reliable D call. Trimming took off 4 bases at V and 5 bases at J, with 6 bases between the two ends. The CDR3 extends over 12 amino acids. Germline CDR1 is KGHSH and CDR2 is LQKENI. The CDR3 nucleotides are TGTGCCAGCTCACGTTCCAACAATGAGCAGTTCTTC. Translated: CASSRSNNEQFF.

The chain couples TRBV4-2 to TRBJ2-5, with 8 bases aligning to TRBD2. Germline lookup yields CDR1 LGHNA and CDR2 YNFKEQ. Trimming took 0 bases from V and 1 from J; bases not matched to a gene: 4. The CDR3 consists of 16 residues. CDR3 bases: TGTGCCAGCAGCCAAGAACAGCGGGGGTCCCAAGAGACCCAGTACTTC. Its translation is CASSQEQRGSQETQYF.

This chain links TRBV2 with TRBJ2-2; 10 nucleotides match TRBD1. J lost 6 bases, V lost 7 bases, and 8 bases had no gene match. Germline values: CDR1 SNHLY, CDR2 FYNNEI. CDR3 length equals 15 residues. CDR3: CASNRQGAFAGELFF. In DNA, the CDR3 is TGTGCCAGCAATAGACAGGGGGCGTTCGCCGGGGAGCTGTTTTTT. The full variable domain, rest sourced from reference TRBV2 and TRBJ2-2, is EPEVTQTPSHQVTQMGQEVILRCVPISNHLYFYWYRQILGQKVEFLVSFYNNEISEKSEIFDDQFSVERPDGSNFTLKIRSTKLEDSAMYFCASNRQGAFAGELFFGEGSRLTVL.

J is TRBJ1-5 and V is TRBV28; no clear D. This CDR3 has 10 residues. Germline V CDR1 and CDR2: MDHEN, SYDVKM. The germline V and J ends were trimmed by 8 bases and 7 bases, with 6 bases remaining between them. The CDR3 coding sequence is TGTGCCAGCGGAGAACAGCCCCAGCATTTT. Protein product: CASGEQPQHF.

V usage is TRBV19 and J usage is TRBJ1-5; D not certain. Trimming removed 4 bases at V and 0 bases at J, with 10 bases between. Germline V CDR1 and CDR2: LNHDA, SQIVND (reference sequence). The CDR3 is 15 residues long. For the CDR3, the DNA is TGTGCCAGTAGTAGGCTGGCAGATAGCAATCAGCCCCAGCATTTT. Translation: CASSRLADSNQPQHF.

V usage is TRBV10-3 and J usage is TRBJ1-2; TRBD1 is a possible D gene (5 bases). Germline V gene sequence: CDR1 ENHRY, CDR2 SYGVKD. The CDR3 extends over 13 amino acids. V was cut by 7 bases and J by 5 bases, with 14 bases left in between. The CDR3: CAIMERGGYGYTF. In DNA, the CDR3 is TGTGCCATCATGGAGAGGGGAGGATATGGCTACACCTTC.

The V call is TRBV7-2, the J call TRBJ2-7; possible D gene TRBD2, 7 bases. This CDR3 is 18 amino acids long. Germline CDR1 reads SGHTA; CDR2 reads FQGNSA. Trimming left V 1 base short and J 4 bases short, with 23 bases between. DNA of the CDR3: TGTGCCAGCAGCTTAGATTTTTGGTTGTCAGGGAGGGGGTACGAGCAGTACTTC. This gives the protein CASSLDFWLSGRGYEQYF.

The rearrangement uses TRBV28 and TRBJ1-3; D is perhaps TRBD1 (5 bases). Trimming took off 7 bases at V and 0 bases at J, with 7 bases between the two ends. The CDR3 loop spans 13 amino acids. Germline CDR1 reads MDHEN; CDR2 reads SYDVKM. CDR3 sequence: CASTGGSGNTIYF. The CDR3 DNA follows: TGTGCCAGCACCGGGGGCTCTGGAAACACCATATATTTT. Based on the CDR3 plus reference TRBV28 and TRBJ1-3, the full variable domain is DVKVTQSSRYLVKRTGEKVFLECVQDMDHENMFWYRQDPGLGLRLIYFSYDVKMKEKGDIPEGYSVSREKKERFSLILESASTNQTSMYLCASTGGSGNTIYFGEGSWLTVV.